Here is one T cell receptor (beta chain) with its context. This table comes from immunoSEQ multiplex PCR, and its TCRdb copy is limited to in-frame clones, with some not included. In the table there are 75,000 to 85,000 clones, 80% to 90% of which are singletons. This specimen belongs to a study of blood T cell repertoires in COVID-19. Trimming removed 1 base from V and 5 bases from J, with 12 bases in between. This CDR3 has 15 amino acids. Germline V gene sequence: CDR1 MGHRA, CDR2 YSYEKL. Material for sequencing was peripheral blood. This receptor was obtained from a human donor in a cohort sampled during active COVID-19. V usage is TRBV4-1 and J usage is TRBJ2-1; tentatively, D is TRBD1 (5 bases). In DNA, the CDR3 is TGCGCCAGCAGCCAAGGGGGTCGCAGGGACAATGAGCAGTTCTTC. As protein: CASSQGGRRDNEQFF.